Described below is a single TCR beta chain sequence and its context. The sample comes from a study of T cell changes during pregnancy in multiple sclerosis. Measured with immunoSEQ multiplex PCR; TCRdb has only the in-frame clones, and not every one. The sample has some 71,000 clones, about 92% seen once; the top ten hold around 1.6%. This TCR came from a female donor with multiple sclerosis, enrolled in a pregnancy study. This sample comprised peripheral blood, obtained after pregnancy.

CDR3 bases: TGTGCCAGCAGTTCGACAGCTAATGAAAAACTGTTTTTT. Translated, it gives CASSSTANEKLFF. The chain carries TRBV28 and TRBJ1-4, with D tentatively TRBD1 (5 bases). This CDR3 has 13 amino acids. Per the germline V gene, CDR1 is MDHEN and CDR2 is SYDVKM. Deletions cut 4 bases from V and 3 bases from J, with 6 bases between.